The 11 T cell receptor beta chains given below trace back to one sample, sequenced in a study of blood T cell repertoires in COVID-19. Assay used: immunoSEQ multiplex PCR; TCRdb lists only in-frame clones, some missing. Among some 96,000 clones listed, 86% were seen once. The sample consisted of peripheral blood. These receptor sequences come from a man aged 50-59 years with acute or convalescent COVID-19.

This clone occurred once. The chain combines TRBV30 with TRBJ1-1, with a possible D match to TRBD1 (5 bases). Germline lookup yields CDR1 GTSNPN and CDR2 SVGIG (reference sequence). The V end was cut by 3 bases, the J end by 4 bases, with 9 bases between. This CDR3 has 12 residues. CDR3: CAWRKGATEAFF. The CDR3 DNA reads as TGTGCCTGGAGAAAAGGGGCCACTGAAGCTTTCTTT.

This clone is medium-sized in the sample. This chain joins TRBV19 and TRBJ2-7; 9 bases are shared with TRBD1. The CDR3 consists of 15 residues. Germline-derived CDR1 and CDR2 are LNHDA and SQIVND (reference sequence). The V gene end was trimmed by 6 bases and the J gene end by 3 bases; junction bases not matched to a gene: 9. The CDR3 reads CASSPGTGLHYEQYF. CDR3 coding DNA: TGTGCCAGTAGCCCCGGGACAGGGTTACACTACGAGCAGTACTTC. The whole variable domain, remainder taken from reference TRBV19 and TRBJ2-7, is DGGITQSPKYLFRKEGQNVTLSCEQNLNHDAMYWYRQDPGQGLRLIYYSQIVNDFQKGDIAEGYSVSREKKESFPLTVTSAQKNPTAFYLCASSPGTGLHYEQYFGPGTRLTVT.

The J gene is TRBJ1-6, the V gene TRBV2; D gene unclear. CDR1 is SNHLY, CDR2 FYNNEI, per germline. V lost 6 bases and J lost 0, with 6 bases in between. This CDR3 is 14 amino acids long. The CDR3 reads CASRGSSYNSPLHF. As DNA, the CDR3 is TGTGCCAGCAGGGGCAGCTCCTATAATTCACCCCTCCACTTT.

The chain joins TRBV29-1 to TRBJ1-1; tentatively, D is TRBD1 (5 bases). V gave up 1 base and J gave up 2 bases, with 8 bases separating them. Germline V gene sequence: CDR1 SQVTM, CDR2 ANQGSEA. The CDR3 has 13 residues. The CDR3 loop is CSVEGQPNTEAFF. CDR3 DNA: TGCAGCGTTGAAGGACAGCCCAACACTGAAGCTTTCTTT.

The CDR3 DNA is TGTGCCACCAGTGCCCCGGGACAGGGGGCAGTAGCTGAAAAACTGTTTTTT. This codes for CATSAPGQGAVAEKLFF. The chain couples TRBV24-1 to TRBJ1-4; 12 positions agree with TRBD1. CDR1 is KGHDR and CDR2 is SFDVKD in the germline V gene. J gave up 7 bases and V 5 bases, and 10 bases lay outside the gene matches. This CDR3 is built from 17 residues.

This chain links TRBV5-1 with TRBJ2-1; 8 bases are shared with TRBD2. J gave up 4 bases and V 5 bases, and 2 bases lay outside the gene matches. The germline gives CDR1 SGHRS, CDR2 YFSETQ. The CDR3 is made up of 13 amino acids. CDR3 DNA sequence: TGCGCCAGCAGACTAGCGGAGTACAATGAGCAGTTCTTC. Translating it yields CASRLAEYNEQFF.

The rearrangement uses TRBV29-1 and TRBJ2-3; 7 bases fit TRBD1. There are 12 residues in the CDR3. CDR1 is SQVTM, CDR2 ANQGSEA, per germline. J gave up 2 bases and V 7 bases, and 3 bases lay outside the gene matches. The DNA of the CDR3 is TGCAGCGGGGGACAGTACACAGATACGCAGTATTTT. Translating gives CSGGQYTDTQYF.

The chain has TRBV14 and TRBJ2-2, with D maybe TRBD1 (5 bases). The ends were cut back, 0 bases at V and 6 bases at J, with 11 bases in the middle. This CDR3 region has 15 residues. Germline CDR1 and CDR2: SGHDN and FVKESK. CDR3 nucleotide sequence: TGTGCCAGCAGCCAAGAGACGGCGACAGCCGGGGAGCTGTTTTTT. It codes for CASSQETATAGELFF.

The gene calls are TRBV5-1 and TRBJ2-5, with 13 nucleotides matching TRBD2. The CDR3 length is 15 residues. With V trimmed by 4 bases and J by 5 bases, 5 bases remained unmatched. The germline V gene has CDR1 SGHRS and CDR2 YFSETQ. The CDR3, as DNA: TGCGCCAGCAGCGGCGGGACTAGCGGGACCGAGACCCAGTACTTC. Translated, it gives CASSGGTSGTETQYF.

This chain connects TRBV1 to TRBJ2-1; the tabulated D call, TRBD2, remains unverified against the DNA. TRBV1 is a documented pseudogene. The CDR3 is 18 residues long. In nucleotides, the CDR3 is TGCACCAGCAGCCCTGACGTGAGAGGGGGAGGGCCGGACAATGAGCAGTTCTTC. This translates into CTSSPDVRGGGPDNEQFF.

The CDR3 loop reads CASNTPGQRGYTF. The DNA for the CDR3 is TGCGCCAGCAATACTCCGGGACAGCGAGGCTACACCTTC. The rearrangement joins TRBV10-1 to TRBJ1-2; TRBD1 agrees at 7 bases. This CDR3 has 13 residues. The germline V gene has CDR1 WNHNN and CDR2 SYGVQD (reference sequence). Trimming removed 7 bases from V and 8 bases from J; junction bases left unmatched: 10.